Shown below are 19 T cell receptor beta chains from a single sample sequenced in a study of T cells in Graves' hyperthyroidism and ophthalmopathy. RNA transcripts served as the template for amplifying TCR beta CDR3 regions. Using the HTBI primer set, a first-round RT-PCR was run on the TCR CDR3. TCRdb used MiXCR to reprocess the multiplex PCR reads, holding one entry per CDR3 protein. Of some 600,000 distinct CDR3 sequences in the sample, around 45% were seen once. Sequenced: peripheral blood or thyroid tissue (not recorded which). The receptors were sampled from a woman aged 18 to 35 with Graves' hyperthyroidism.

This clonotype was found a few times. The chain uses TRBV19 and TRBJ1-2; 9 nucleotides align to TRBD1. The CDR3 runs to 16 residues. V lost 11 bases to trimming and J lost 6 bases; unmatched junction nucleotides: 19. CDR1 and CDR2 from the germline V gene are LNHDA and SQIVND (reference sequence). CDR3 DNA: TGTGCCTCCAACGACCCTGGGACAGGGAGACTCGATGGCTACACCTTC. It codes for CASNDPGTGRLDGYTF.

This clonotype was seen many times. This chain joins TRBV20-1 and TRBJ1-5; D is unresolved. The V end lost 7 bases, the J end lost 1 base, and 8 bases lay between the germline ends. The length of the CDR3 is 12 residues. Germline loops: CDR1 DFQATT, CDR2 SNEGSKA (reference sequence). CDR3: CSGSGSNQPQHF. The DNA of the CDR3 is TGCAGTGGTTCAGGCAGCAATCAGCCCCAGCATTTT.

This clonotype has ten or more counts. CDR3 sequence reads: CSVGAGALGEQYF. CDR3 bases: TGCAGCGTTGGGGCGGGAGCGCTGGGCGAGCAGTACTTC. The chain has TRBV29-1 and TRBJ2-7, with 7 bases lining up with TRBD2. V lost 4 bases, J lost 6 bases, and 9 bases stayed unmatched. The CDR3 runs to 13 residues. CDR1 is SQVTM and CDR2 is ANQGSEA in the germline V gene.

V is TRBV2 and J is TRBJ1-4; possibly TRBD1 for D (6 bases). The CDR3 length is 17 residues. The germline CDR1 and CDR2 sequences are SNHLY and FYNNEI. V lost 5 bases and J 8 bases, leaving 24 bases between the germline ends. CDR3 sequence reads: CASSFAGTLLKGEKLFF. The CDR3 DNA follows: TGTGCCAGCAGTTTCGCCGGGACACTACTGAAAGGGGAAAAACTGTTTTTT. The full variable domain, completed using reference TRBV2 and TRBJ1-4, is EPEVTQTPSHQVTQMGQEVILRCVPISNHLYFYWYRQILGQKVEFLVSFYNNEISEKSEIFDDQFSVERPDGSNFTLKIRSTKLEDSAMYFCASSFAGTLLKGEKLFFGSGTQLSVL.

J is TRBJ2-7 and V is TRBV20-1, with 7 bases lining up with TRBD2. This CDR3 spans 16 amino acids. Germline CDR1 is DFQATT and CDR2 is SNEGSKA (reference sequence). With V trimmed by 6 bases and J by 7 bases, 21 bases remained unmatched. CDR3 coding DNA: TGCAGTGCCCGGACCCTAGCGGACCATCCCGTCGTAGAGCAGTACTTC. Its translation: CSARTLADHPVVEQYF.

The rearrangement uses TRBV25-1 and TRBJ2-5; perhaps D is TRBD1 or TRBD2 (5 bases each). The V gene lost 7 bases and the J gene lost 7 bases, with 19 bases spanning the gap. CDR1 and CDR2 from the germline V gene are MGHDK and SYGVNS. The CDR3 runs to 14 residues. The CDR3 region is CASTESRDGATQYF. The CDR3 bases are TGTGCCAGCACGGAATCAAGGGACGGTGCGACCCAGTACTTC.

This clonotype has only a few counts. The chain has TRBV9 and TRBJ2-5; D unclear. CDR1 SGDLS and CDR2 YYNGEE come from the germline V gene. Trimming took 4 bases from V and 5 from J, leaving 6 bases between them. The CDR3 extends over 11 amino acids. CDR3 nucleotide sequence: TGTGCCAGCAGCCACTTCGAGACCCAGTACTTC. Translating it yields CASSHFETQYF.

The chain is built from TRBV6-1 and TRBJ2-7, with D perhaps matching TRBD2 (6 bases). Between the trimmed V and J ends, which lost 4 bases and 6 bases, there was a span of 22 bases. CDR1 is MNHNS and CDR2 is SASEGT in the germline V gene. The CDR3 covers 16 residues. The DNA of the CDR3 is TGTGCCAGCAGTGCCGGGGGTAGCAAGTTCTCGTCCGAGCAGTACTTC. It codes for CASSAGGSKFSSEQYF.

As to this clonotype: This clone may be a read error of a much larger clone one base away. The chain recombines TRBV25-1 with TRBJ1-1; D gene uncertain. CDR3 length equals 12 residues. Deletions cut 8 bases from V and 1 base from J, with 8 bases between. Per germline, CDR1 MGHDK and CDR2 SYGVNS. In DNA, the CDR3 is TGTGCCAGCTTGGCGGGGAACACTGAAGCTTTCTTT. It codes for CASLAGNTEAFF.

The chain is built from TRBV2 and TRBJ1-2; perhaps TRBD1 as D (6 bases). Germline values: CDR1 SNHLY, CDR2 FYNNEI. The V end was cut by 2 bases, the J end by 6 bases, with 19 bases between. This CDR3 spans 16 amino acids. The CDR3 here is CASSENYGGAFDGYTF. The CDR3 nucleotides read TGTGCCAGCAGTGAAAACTACGGGGGGGCATTTGATGGCTACACCTTC.

In its sample, this clonotype was seen many times. This rearrangement joins TRBV2 to TRBJ1-5, with D hard to call. This CDR3 comprises 14 residues. CDR1 is SNHLY and CDR2 is FYNNEI in the germline V gene. V was trimmed by 7 bases and J by 5 bases, leaving 15 bases between them. The chain's CDR3 is CASTEVGDHQPQHF. CDR3 in DNA: TGTGCCAGCACCGAGGTCGGAGACCATCAGCCCCAGCATTTT.

The CDR3 reads CATSDLTTAAGAFF. For the CDR3, the DNA is TGTGCCACCAGTGATTTGACCACTGCGGCCGGAGCTTTCTTT. V gene TRBV24-1 combines with J gene TRBJ1-1; D is uncertain. The CDR3 contains 14 residues. V shed 0 bases and J shed 10 bases, with 14 bases lying between them. Germline assignment: CDR1 KGHDR and CDR2 SFDVKD.

This chain uses TRBV7-6 with TRBJ1-1, with D maybe TRBD1 (5 bases). Trimming pared 4 bases from V and 7 bases from J, leaving 13 bases between. CDR3 length: 13 residues. Per the germline V gene, CDR1 is SGHVS and CDR2 is FNYEAQ. The CDR3 loop is CASSSGQGIEAFF. In DNA, the CDR3 is TGTGCCAGCAGCTCTGGGCAGGGTATTGAAGCTTTCTTT.

At least ten counts were recorded for this clonotype. J is TRBJ2-7 and V is TRBV7-8; TRBD2 agrees at 7 bases. The V and J ends lost 5 bases and 0 bases, in that order; junction bases with no gene match: 10. This CDR3 contains 16 residues. The germline V gene has CDR1 SGHVS and CDR2 FQNEAQ. The CDR3 region has the DNA TGTGCCAGCAGCCCTAGGCGGCTAGCGGTCTCCTACGAGCAGTACTTC. This gives the protein CASSPRRLAVSYEQYF. The entire variable domain, with the rest obtained from reference TRBV7-8 and TRBJ2-7, is as follows: GAGVSQSPRYKVAKRGQDVALRCDPISGHVSLFWYQQALGQGPEFLTYFQNEAQLDKSGLPSDRFFAERPEGSVSTLKIQRTQQEDSAVYLCASSPRRLAVSYEQYFGPGTRLTVT.

In its sample, this clonotype was seen many times. The V gene is TRBV7-9, the J gene TRBJ2-7; D is possibly TRBD1 (6 bases). This CDR3 is built from 12 residues. V shed 5 bases and J shed 5 bases, with 10 bases lying between them. In germline, CDR1 is SEHNR, CDR2 FQNEAQ (reference sequence). CDR3 nucleotide sequence: TGTGCCAGCAGCGCGGACAGACACGAGCAGTACTTC. It encodes CASSADRHEQYF.

The chain employs TRBV2 and TRBJ1-2, with 9 bases lining up with TRBD1. This CDR3 is built from 14 residues. The germline V gene encodes CDR1 SNHLY and CDR2 FYNNEI. V shed 4 bases and J 8 bases; nucleotides not matched to a gene: 8. The DNA of the CDR3 is TGTGCCAGCAGTGTCAGGACAGGGGAGTTAGGCTACACCTTC. This codes for CASSVRTGELGYTF.

A note on this clonotype: At one boundary the junction diverges from the germline segment, which might be a read error. The chain employs TRBV7-1 and TRBJ2-7; D perhaps matches TRBD2 (6 bases). TRBV7-1 is an open reading frame whose function is uncertain. The CDR3 is made up of 12 amino acids. The CDR3 loop is CASSTPPSERYF. The CDR3 coding sequence is TGTGCCAGCAGCACACCCCCTAGCGAGCGGTACTTC.

The chain recombines TRBV7-2 with TRBJ1-1; 7 nucleotides match TRBD1. The CDR3 consists of 15 residues. J was trimmed by 1 base and V by 11 bases; bases with no gene match: 13. Germline loops: CDR1 SGHTA, CDR2 FQGNSA. CDR3 region: CAWSKPGQTNTEAFF. The CDR3, as DNA: TGTGCCTGGTCCAAACCGGGACAGACGAACACTGAAGCTTTCTTT.

There are many counts of this clonotype. CDR3 nucleotides: TGTGCCAGTAGTAAGGCAGGGGGAAGTTCACCCCTCCACTTT. This codes for CASSKAGGSSPLHF. The chain couples TRBV19 to TRBJ1-6; 7 nucleotides match TRBD1. V was pared by 4 bases and J by 9 bases, with 6 bases of the junction left unmatched. From germline, CDR1 is LNHDA and CDR2 SQIVND (reference sequence). The CDR3 is 14 amino acids.